A single sample is the source of the 8 T cell receptor beta chains below, sequenced in a study of OX40 agonist ivuxolimab in advanced cancers. Only in-frame clones appear in the TCRdb table, and some are missing; sequencing was by immunoSEQ multiplex PCR. The table shows roughly 71,000 clones, with 80% to 90% occurring only once. Specimen: CD4+ or CD8+ T cells sorted from blood, collected in a trial of the OX40 agonist ivuxolimab. These receptors all come from an adult with an advanced solid tumor such as melanoma, head and neck, liver or kidney cancer.

This clone was counted between two and nine times. The gene calls are TRBV5-1 and TRBJ1-5; D is unresolved. Germline V gene lookup returns CDR1 SGHRS and CDR2 YFSETQ. Trimming pared 0 bases from V and 7 bases from J, leaving 11 bases between. The CDR3 is 14 amino acids. The CDR3 region has the DNA TGCGCCAGCAGCTTGGAGTCGTCCGACCAGCCCCAGCATTTT. Translating it yields CASSLESSDQPQHF.

This chain joins TRBV30 and TRBJ2-7, with 9 bases matching TRBD1. Germline-derived CDR1 and CDR2 are GTSNPN and SVGIG (reference sequence). The V gene end was trimmed by 4 bases and the J gene end by 0 bases; junction bases not matched to a gene: 10. The CDR3 runs 16 residues. CDR3 in amino acids: CAWTERGQGFSYEQYF. CDR3 coding DNA: TGTGCCTGGACGGAACGAGGACAGGGGTTCTCCTACGAGCAGTACTTC.

This chain uses TRBV6-1 with TRBJ2-7; D is possibly TRBD2 (5 bases). V was cut by 11 bases and J by 1 base, with 15 bases left in between. The CDR3 spans 13 residues. CDR1 and CDR2 from the germline V gene are MNHNS and SASEGT. The CDR3: CASQPGKSYEQYF. The DNA of the CDR3 is TGTGCCTCCCAGCCGGGGAAGTCCTACGAGCAGTACTTC.

The chain carries TRBV25-1 and TRBJ2-3; TRBD2 is a possible D gene (5 bases). Germline V lookup: CDR1 MGHDK, CDR2 SYGVNS. This CDR3 is 13 amino acids long. The germline V and J ends were trimmed by 8 bases and 0 bases, with 9 bases remaining between them. The CDR3, as DNA: TGTGCCAGCCGTAGGACTAGCACAGATACGCAGTATTTT. This translates into CASRRTSTDTQYF.

This chain links TRBV27 with TRBJ2-3; D is undetermined. The CDR3 has 14 residues. V was shortened by 0 bases and J by 5 bases, with 9 bases between the two germline ends. Germline values: CDR1 MNHEY, CDR2 SMNVEV (reference sequence). The CDR3, as DNA: TGTGCCAGCAGTTTATCTAGCTCGGGAGATACGCAGTATTTT. Protein sequence: CASSLSSSGDTQYF.

This clone appeared a few times. The chain links TRBV2 to TRBJ1-5; no firm D call. The CDR3 length is 11 residues. CDR1 is SNHLY and CDR2 is FYNNEI in the germline V gene. Trimming left V 4 bases short and J 6 bases short, with 4 bases between. The CDR3 region is CASSVGQPQHF. The CDR3 nucleotides read TGTGCCAGCAGTGTGGGTCAGCCCCAGCATTTT.

This rearrangement joins TRBV29-1 to TRBJ2-5; 8 bases are a match to TRBD1. The V gene end was trimmed by 8 bases and the J gene end by 3 bases; junction bases not matched to a gene: 5. CDR3 length: 12 residues. Germline lookup yields CDR1 SQVTM and CDR2 ANQGSEA. CDR3 sequence: CSFYRGEETQYF. For the CDR3, the DNA is TGCAGCTTCTACAGGGGGGAAGAGACCCAGTACTTC.

CDR3 region: CASSRPGRSKTYEQYF. Written as DNA, the CDR3 is TGCGCCAGCAGCCGTCCGGGACGTAGCAAGACCTACGAGCAGTACTTC. This chain connects TRBV4-1 to TRBJ2-7; TRBD1 or TRBD2 may be the D gene (5 bases each). CDR1 is MGHRA, CDR2 YSYEKL, per germline. The V end lost 4 bases, the J end lost 2 bases, and 18 bases lay between the germline ends. CDR3 size: 16 residues.